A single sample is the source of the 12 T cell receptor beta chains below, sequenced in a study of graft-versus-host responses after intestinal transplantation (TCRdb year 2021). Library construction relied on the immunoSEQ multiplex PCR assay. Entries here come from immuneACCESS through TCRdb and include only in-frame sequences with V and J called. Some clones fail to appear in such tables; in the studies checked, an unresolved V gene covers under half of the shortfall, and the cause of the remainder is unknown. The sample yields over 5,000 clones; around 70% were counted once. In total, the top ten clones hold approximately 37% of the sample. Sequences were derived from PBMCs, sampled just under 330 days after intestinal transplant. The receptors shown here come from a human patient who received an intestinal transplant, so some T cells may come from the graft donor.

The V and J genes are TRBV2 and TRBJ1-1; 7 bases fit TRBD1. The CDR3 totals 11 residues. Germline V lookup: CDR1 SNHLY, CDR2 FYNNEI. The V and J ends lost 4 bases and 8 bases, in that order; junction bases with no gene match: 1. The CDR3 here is CASSATGEAFF. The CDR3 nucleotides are TGTGCCAGCAGTGCGACAGGGGAAGCTTTCTTT.

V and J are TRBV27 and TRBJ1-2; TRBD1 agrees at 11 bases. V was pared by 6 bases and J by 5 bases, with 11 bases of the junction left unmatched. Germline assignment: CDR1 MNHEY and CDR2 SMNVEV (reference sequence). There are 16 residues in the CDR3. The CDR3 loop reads CASSPGWTGGRYGYTF. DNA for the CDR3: TGTGCCAGCAGCCCTGGGTGGACAGGGGGCAGGTATGGCTACACCTTC.

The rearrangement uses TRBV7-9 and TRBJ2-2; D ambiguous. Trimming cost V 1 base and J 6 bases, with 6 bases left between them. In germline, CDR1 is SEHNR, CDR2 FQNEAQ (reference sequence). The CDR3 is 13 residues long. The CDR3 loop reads CASSLGSSGELFF. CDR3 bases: TGTGCCAGCAGCTTAGGGAGCTCCGGGGAGCTGTTTTTT.

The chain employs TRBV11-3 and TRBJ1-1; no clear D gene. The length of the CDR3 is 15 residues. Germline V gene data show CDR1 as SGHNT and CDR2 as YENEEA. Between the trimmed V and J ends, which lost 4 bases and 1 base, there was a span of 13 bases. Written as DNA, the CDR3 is TGTGCCAGCAGCTCCGATCATCTTTCGAACACTGAAGCTTTCTTT. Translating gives CASSSDHLSNTEAFF. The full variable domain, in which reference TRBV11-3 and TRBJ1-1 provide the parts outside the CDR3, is EAGVVQSPRYKIIEKKQPVAFWCNPISGHNTLYWYLQNLGQGPELLIRYENEEAVDDSQLPKDRFSAERLKGVDSTLKIQPAELGDSAVYLCASSSDHLSNTEAFFGQGTRLTVV.

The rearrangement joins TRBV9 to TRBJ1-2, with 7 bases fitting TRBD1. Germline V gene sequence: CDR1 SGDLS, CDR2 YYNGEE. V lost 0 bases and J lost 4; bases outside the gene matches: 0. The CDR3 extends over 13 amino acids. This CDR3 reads CASSVDRGYGYTF. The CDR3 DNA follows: TGTGCCAGCAGCGTAGACAGGGGCTATGGCTACACCTTC.

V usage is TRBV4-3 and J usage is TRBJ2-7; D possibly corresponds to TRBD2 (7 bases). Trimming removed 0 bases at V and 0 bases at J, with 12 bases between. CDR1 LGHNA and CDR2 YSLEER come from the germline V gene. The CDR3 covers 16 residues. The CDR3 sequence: CASSQDEGGGSYEQYF. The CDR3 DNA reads TGCGCCAGCAGCCAAGATGAGGGGGGGGGCTCCTACGAGCAGTACTTC.

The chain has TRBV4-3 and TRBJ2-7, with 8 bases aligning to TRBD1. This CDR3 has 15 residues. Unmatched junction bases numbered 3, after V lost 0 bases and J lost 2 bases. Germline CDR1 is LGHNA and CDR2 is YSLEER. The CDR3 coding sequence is TGCGCCAGCAGCCAAGAAGGCAGGGGGCCCTACGAGCAGTACTTC. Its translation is CASSQEGRGPYEQYF.

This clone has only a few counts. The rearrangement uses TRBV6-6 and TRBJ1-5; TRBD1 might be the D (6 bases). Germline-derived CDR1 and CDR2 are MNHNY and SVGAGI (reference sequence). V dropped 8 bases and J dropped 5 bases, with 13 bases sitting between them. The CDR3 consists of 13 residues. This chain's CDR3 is CASEGGGDQPQHF. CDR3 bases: TGTGCCAGCGAGGGAGGGGGGGATCAGCCCCAGCATTTT.

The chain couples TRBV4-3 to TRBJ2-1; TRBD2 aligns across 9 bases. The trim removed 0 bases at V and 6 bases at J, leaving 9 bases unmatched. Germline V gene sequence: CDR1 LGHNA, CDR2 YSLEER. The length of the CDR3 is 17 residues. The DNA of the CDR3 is TGCGCCAGCAGCCAAGACTTTAGCGGGGGCTGGTCCAATGAGCAGTTCTTC. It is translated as CASSQDFSGGWSNEQFF.

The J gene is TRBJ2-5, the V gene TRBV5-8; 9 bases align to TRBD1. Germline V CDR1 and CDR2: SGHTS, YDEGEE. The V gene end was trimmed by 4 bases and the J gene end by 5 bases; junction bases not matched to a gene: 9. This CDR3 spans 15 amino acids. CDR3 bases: TGTGCCAGCAGCCATCGACAGGGGGTATGGGAGACCCAGTACTTC. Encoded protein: CASSHRQGVWETQYF.

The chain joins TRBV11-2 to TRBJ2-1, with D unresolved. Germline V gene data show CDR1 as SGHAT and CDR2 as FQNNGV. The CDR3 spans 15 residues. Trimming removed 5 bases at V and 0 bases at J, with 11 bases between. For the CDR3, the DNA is TGTGCCAGCAGCCTCCATTATAGCTCCTACAATGAGCAGTTCTTC. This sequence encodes CASSLHYSSYNEQFF.

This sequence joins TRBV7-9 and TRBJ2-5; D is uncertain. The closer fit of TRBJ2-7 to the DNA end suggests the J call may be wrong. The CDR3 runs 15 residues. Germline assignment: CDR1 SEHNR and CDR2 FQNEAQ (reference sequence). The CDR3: CASSLALYWPYEQYF. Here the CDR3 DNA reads TGTGCCAGCAGCCTTGCCCTCTATTGGCCCTACGAGCAGTACTTC.